What follows is one T cell receptor beta chain and its context. V shed 4 bases and J 1 base; nucleotides not matched to a gene: 5. CDR1 is LGHNT and CDR2 is FRNRAP in the germline V gene. There are 16 residues in the CDR3. This sample was included in a study of T cell responses to AZD1222 COVID-19 vaccine. The protocol was immunoSEQ multiplex PCR, while the TCRdb copy is restricted to in-frame clones and leaves out a portion. The sample yields around 150,000 clones, around nine tenths seen once. The sequence came from an adult in good health. Sequences were derived from peripheral blood, sampled on day 0 of AZD1222 vaccination. The chain recombines TRBV12-5 with TRBJ2-3; 10 bases map to TRBD2. CDR3 protein: CASGYSGGLGTDTQYF. Here the CDR3 DNA reads TGTGCTAGTGGTTATAGCGGGGGGCTTGGCACAGATACGCAGTATTTT.